The 18 T cell receptor beta chains presented below share a single source sample, sequenced in a study of blood T cell repertoires in COVID-19. Some clones are missing from TCRdb's copy, which holds only in-frame ones; the method was immunoSEQ multiplex PCR. The sample has 250,000 to 300,000 clones, about 89% seen once. The source material was peripheral blood. The receptors stem from a man in his forties with acute or convalescent COVID-19.

V gene TRBV5-5 combines with J gene TRBJ2-2, with 10 bases aligning to TRBD1. The CDR3 spans 15 residues. Germline assignment: CDR1 SGHKS and CDR2 YYEKEE (reference sequence). Unmatched junction bases numbered 7, after V lost 5 bases and J lost 6 bases. In DNA, the CDR3 is TGTGCCAGCAGTTTAGACAGGGGGCGAGCCGGGGAGCTGTTTTTT. Translated, it gives CASSLDRGRAGELFF.

This chain links TRBV29-1 with TRBJ2-6; 8 bases are a match to TRBD1. Germline trimming cut 2 bases from V and 2 bases from J; bases unmatched to any gene: 2. The germline V gene encodes CDR1 SQVTM and CDR2 ANQGSEA. The CDR3 extends over 15 amino acids. Here the CDR3 DNA reads TGCAGCGTTGAACACAGGGGGGCTGGGGCCAACGTCCTGACTTTC. It encodes CSVEHRGAGANVLTF. The full variable domain, completed using reference TRBV29-1 and TRBJ2-6, is SAVISQKPSRDICQRGTSLTIQCQVDSQVTMMFWYRQQPGQSLTLIATANQGSEATYESGFVIDKFPISRPNLTFSTLTVSNMSPEDSSIYLCSVEHRGAGANVLTFGAGSRLTVL.

Notes on this clone: The identical CDR3 is also encoded by other nucleotide sequences in the sample. This chain connects TRBV2 to TRBJ1-1; D uncertain. Germline V gene sequence: CDR1 SNHLY, CDR2 FYNNEI. The CDR3 contains 13 residues. Trimming removed 2 bases from V and 2 bases from J, with 6 bases in between. The DNA for the CDR3 is TGTGCCAGCAGTGAAAACAGAAACACTGAAGCTTTCTTT. Translating gives CASSENRNTEAFF. The full variable domain, its missing parts supplied by reference TRBV2 and TRBJ1-1, is EPEVTQTPSHQVTQMGQEVILRCVPISNHLYFYWYRQILGQKVEFLVSFYNNEISEKSEIFDDQFSVERPDGSNFTLKIRSTKLEDSAMYFCASSENRNTEAFFGQGTRLTVV.

This rearrangement joins TRBV25-1 to TRBJ2-3; tentatively, D is TRBD2 (7 bases). The V end was cut by 1 base, the J end by 6 bases, with 11 bases between. Germline CDR1 is MGHDK and CDR2 is SYGVNS. The length of the CDR3 is 14 residues. The CDR3 DNA reads TGTGCCAGCAGTGAATTGCGGGGGCGGGATACGCAGTATTTT. Amino acid sequence: CASSELRGRDTQYF.

The rearrangement uses TRBV2 and TRBJ1-2; a weak D match, TRBD1 (5 bases). The CDR3 extends over 14 amino acids. Germline-derived CDR1 and CDR2 are SNHLY and FYNNEI. Trimming cost V 4 bases and J 3 bases, with 12 bases left between them. This CDR3 is CASSVSGGDYGYTF. CDR3 bases: TGTGCCAGCAGTGTCTCCGGGGGGGACTATGGCTACACCTTC.

V is TRBV29-1 and J is TRBJ1-4, with D uncertain. V lost 4 bases and J 4 bases, leaving 10 bases between the germline ends. This CDR3 has 13 amino acids. Germline V gene sequence: CDR1 SQVTM, CDR2 ANQGSEA. The CDR3 DNA reads TGCAGCGTTGGACCAGGTTTTAATGAAAAACTGTTTTTT. Amino acid sequence: CSVGPGFNEKLFF.

Concerning this clone: One end of the junction fails to match germline, which may point to a read error. The chain is built from TRBV12-5 and TRBJ1-3; D might be TRBD1 (5 bases). This CDR3 contains 12 residues. CDR1 is LGHNT, CDR2 FRNRAP, per germline. Here the CDR3 DNA reads TGTGCTAGTGGTTCTACAGGTAATTCCCCACATTTT. Translated: CASGSTGNSPHF.

The rearrangement links TRBV27 to TRBJ2-7; 11 bases fit TRBD1. The CDR3 runs to 15 residues. In germline, CDR1 is MNHEY, CDR2 SMNVEV (reference sequence). V dropped 5 bases and J dropped 2; count of bases not matched to a gene: 5. The CDR3 loop reads CASSPLGQGAYEQYF. The CDR3, as DNA: TGTGCCAGCAGTCCCCTGGGACAGGGGGCCTACGAGCAGTACTTC.

The CDR3 DNA reads TGTGCCAGTAGTATATTACCCCCGACGACAGGGAGCTATGGCTACACCTTC. It yields the protein CASSILPPTTGSYGYTF. The J gene is TRBJ1-2, the V gene TRBV19; 7 bases match TRBD1. This CDR3 contains 17 residues. V lost 2 bases to trimming and J lost 4 bases; unmatched junction nucleotides: 13. Per germline, CDR1 LNHDA and CDR2 SQIVND (reference sequence).

This rearrangement joins TRBV7-8 to TRBJ1-1; TRBD1 might be the D (5 bases). Trimming cost V 4 bases and J 8 bases, with 20 bases left between them. The CDR3 runs 15 residues. Germline loops: CDR1 SGHVS, CDR2 FQNEAQ. The CDR3: CASSWFDIGVREAFF. Here the CDR3 DNA reads TGTGCCAGCAGCTGGTTTGACATAGGGGTTCGGGAAGCTTTCTTT.

The V gene is TRBV5-4, the J gene TRBJ1-6, with 9 bases matching TRBD1. Germline CDR1 is SGHNT and CDR2 is YYREEE (reference sequence). J lost 8 bases, V lost 4 bases, and 7 bases had no gene match. The CDR3 covers 15 residues. The CDR3 sequence: CASSTTGGRDSPLHF. The CDR3 bases are TGTGCCAGCAGCACTACAGGGGGCCGGGATTCACCCCTCCACTTT.

The V call is TRBV3-1 (or the pseudogene TRBV3-2), the J call TRBJ2-1; tentatively, D is TRBD1 (5 bases). The CDR3 is made up of 15 amino acids. The germline V and J ends were trimmed by 3 bases and 3 bases, with 12 bases remaining between them. From germline, CDR1 is LGHDT and CDR2 YNNKEL (reference sequence). The CDR3 nucleotides are TGTGCCAGCAGCCAGGACCCAGGGCGCTACAATGAGCAGTTCTTC. Translated, it gives CASSQDPGRYNEQFF.

The V gene is TRBV7-9, the J gene TRBJ2-5, with no clear D. Between the trimmed V and J ends, which lost 2 bases and 7 bases, there was a span of 8 bases. CDR1 is SEHNR and CDR2 is FQNEAQ in the germline V gene (reference sequence). CDR3 length: 12 residues. The CDR3 DNA is TGTGCCAGCAGCTTAATTGAGTTGACCCAGTACTTC. It yields the protein CASSLIELTQYF.

The chain couples TRBV6-6 to TRBJ2-7, with TRBD2 matching 11 bases. Germline V gives CDR1 MNHNY, CDR2 SVGAGI (reference sequence). The CDR3 is made up of 14 amino acids. Germline trimming cut 10 bases from V and 1 base from J; bases unmatched to any gene: 6. The CDR3 region is CATLTSGGSYEQYF. The CDR3, as DNA: TGTGCCACCCTAACTAGCGGGGGTTCCTACGAGCAGTACTTC.

The chain couples TRBV11-2 to TRBJ1-3, with D maybe TRBD1 (5 bases). Trimming took off 5 bases at V and 8 bases at J, with 25 bases between the two ends. The CDR3 runs to 17 residues. CDR1 and CDR2 from the germline V gene are SGHAT and FQNNGV. This CDR3 reads CASSRAPTQGVWDTIYF. In DNA, the CDR3 is TGTGCCAGCAGCCGCGCGCCGACTCAGGGTGTGTGGGACACCATATATTTT.

V usage is TRBV28 and J usage is TRBJ1-6; weak D call: TRBD1 (5 bases). Germline V lookup: CDR1 MDHEN, CDR2 SYDVKM. Trimming shortened V by 5 bases and J by 7 bases, and 15 bases separated the two germline ends. The CDR3 has 15 residues. CDR3 loop: CASSLGTNDNSPLHF. Here the CDR3 DNA reads TGTGCCAGCAGTCTCGGGACTAATGACAATTCACCCCTCCACTTT.

The V gene is TRBV5-1, the J gene TRBJ1-3, with 7 bases matching TRBD1. This CDR3 region has 16 residues. The trim removed 4 bases at V and 0 bases at J, leaving 7 bases unmatched. Per the germline V gene, CDR1 is SGHRS and CDR2 is YFSETQ. This CDR3 is CASSLGQAGSGNTIYF. The CDR3, as DNA: TGCGCCAGCAGCCTAGGACAGGCCGGCTCTGGAAACACCATATATTTT.

The chain combines TRBV7-2 with TRBJ2-2, with TRBD2 matching 11 bases. The germline CDR1 and CDR2 sequences are SGHTA and FQGNSA. The V gene end was trimmed by 5 bases and the J gene end by 4 bases; junction bases not matched to a gene: 6. The CDR3 is 16 amino acids. CDR3 region: CASSQSSGGATGELFF. In DNA form, the CDR3 reads TGTGCCAGCAGCCAAAGTAGCGGGGGGGCCACCGGGGAGCTGTTTTTT. Full variable domain (missing parts from reference TRBV7-2 and TRBJ2-2): GAGVSQSPSNKVTEKGKDVELRCDPISGHTALYWYRQSLGQGLEFLIYFQGNSAPDKSGLPSDRFSAERTGGSVSTLTIQRTQQEDSAVYLCASSQSSGGATGELFFGEGSRLTVL.